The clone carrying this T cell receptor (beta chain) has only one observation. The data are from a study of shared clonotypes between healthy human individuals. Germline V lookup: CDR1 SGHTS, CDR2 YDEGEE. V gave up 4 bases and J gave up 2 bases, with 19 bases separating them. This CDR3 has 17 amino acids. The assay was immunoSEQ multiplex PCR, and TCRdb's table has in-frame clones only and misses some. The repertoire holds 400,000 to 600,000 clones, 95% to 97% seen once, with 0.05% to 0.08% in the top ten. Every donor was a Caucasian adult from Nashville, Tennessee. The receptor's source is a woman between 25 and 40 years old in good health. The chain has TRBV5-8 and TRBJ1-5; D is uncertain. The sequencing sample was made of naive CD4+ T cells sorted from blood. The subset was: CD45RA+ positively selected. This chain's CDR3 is CASSPNPASVGNQPQHF. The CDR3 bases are TGTGCCAGCAGCCCAAACCCCGCTTCAGTAGGCAATCAGCCCCAGCATTTT. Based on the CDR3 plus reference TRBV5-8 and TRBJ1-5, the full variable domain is EAGVTQSPTHLIKTRGQQATLRCSPISGHTSVYWYQQALGLGLQFLLWYDEGEERNRGNFPPRFSGRQFPNYSSELNVNALELEDSALYLCASSPNPASVGNQPQHFGDGTRLSIL.